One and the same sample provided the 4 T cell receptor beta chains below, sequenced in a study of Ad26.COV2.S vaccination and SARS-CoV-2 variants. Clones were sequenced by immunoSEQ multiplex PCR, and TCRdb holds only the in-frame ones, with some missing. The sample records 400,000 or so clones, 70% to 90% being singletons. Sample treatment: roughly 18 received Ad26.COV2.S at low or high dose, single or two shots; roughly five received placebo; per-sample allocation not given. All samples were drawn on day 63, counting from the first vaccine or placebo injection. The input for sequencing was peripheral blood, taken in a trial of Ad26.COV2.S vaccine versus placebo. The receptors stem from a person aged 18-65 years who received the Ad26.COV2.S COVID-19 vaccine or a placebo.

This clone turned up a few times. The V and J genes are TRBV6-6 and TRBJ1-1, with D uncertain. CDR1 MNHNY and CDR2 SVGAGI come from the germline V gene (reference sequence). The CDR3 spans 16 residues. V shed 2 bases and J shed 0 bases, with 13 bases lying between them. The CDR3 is CASSYGFGSMNTEAFF. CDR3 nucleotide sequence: TGTGCCAGCAGTTACGGCTTCGGGAGTATGAACACTGAAGCTTTCTTT.

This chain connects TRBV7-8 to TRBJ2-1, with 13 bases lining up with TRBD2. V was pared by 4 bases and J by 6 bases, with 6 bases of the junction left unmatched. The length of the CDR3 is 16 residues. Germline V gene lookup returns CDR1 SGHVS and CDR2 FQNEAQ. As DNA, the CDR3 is TGTGCCAGCAGCTATATGACTAGCGGGGGGTTCAATGAGCAGTTCTTC. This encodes CASSYMTSGGFNEQFF.

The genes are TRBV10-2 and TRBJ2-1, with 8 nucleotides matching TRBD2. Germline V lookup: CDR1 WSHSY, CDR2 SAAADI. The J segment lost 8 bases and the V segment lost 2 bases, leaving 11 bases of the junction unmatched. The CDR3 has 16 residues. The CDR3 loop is CASSESWNGGDDEQFF. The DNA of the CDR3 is TGCGCCAGCAGTGAGAGTTGGAACGGGGGGGATGATGAGCAGTTCTTC.

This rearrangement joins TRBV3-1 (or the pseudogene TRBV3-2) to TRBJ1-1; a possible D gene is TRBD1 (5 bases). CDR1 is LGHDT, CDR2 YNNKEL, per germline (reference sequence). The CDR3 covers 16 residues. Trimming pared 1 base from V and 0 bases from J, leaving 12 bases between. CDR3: CASSQVRQTMNTEAFF. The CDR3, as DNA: TGTGCCAGCAGCCAAGTTCGACAGACCATGAACACTGAAGCTTTCTTT.